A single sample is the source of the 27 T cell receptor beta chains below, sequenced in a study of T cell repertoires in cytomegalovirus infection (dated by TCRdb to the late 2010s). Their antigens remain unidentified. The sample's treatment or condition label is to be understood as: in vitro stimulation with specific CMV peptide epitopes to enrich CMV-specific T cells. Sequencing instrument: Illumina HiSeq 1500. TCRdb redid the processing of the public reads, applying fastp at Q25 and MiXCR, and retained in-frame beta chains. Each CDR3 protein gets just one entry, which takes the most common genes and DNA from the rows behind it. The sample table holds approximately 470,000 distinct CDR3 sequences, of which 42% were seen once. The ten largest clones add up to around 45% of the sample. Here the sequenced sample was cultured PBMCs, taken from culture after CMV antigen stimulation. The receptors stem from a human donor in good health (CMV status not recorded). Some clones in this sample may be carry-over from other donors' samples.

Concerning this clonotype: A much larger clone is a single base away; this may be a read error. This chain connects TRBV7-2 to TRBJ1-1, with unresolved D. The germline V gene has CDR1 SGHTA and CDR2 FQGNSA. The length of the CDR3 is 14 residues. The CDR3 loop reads CAGSLGGRYTEAFF. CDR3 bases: TGTGCCGGCAGCTTAGGAGGGCGGTACACTGAAGCTTTCTTT.

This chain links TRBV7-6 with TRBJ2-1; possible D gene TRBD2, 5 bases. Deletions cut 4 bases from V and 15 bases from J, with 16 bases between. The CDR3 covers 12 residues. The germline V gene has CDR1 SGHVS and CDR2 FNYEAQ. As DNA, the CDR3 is TGTGCCAGCAGCTCAGGCCAGCGGAGTGGGTTCTTC. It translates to CASSSGQRSGFF.

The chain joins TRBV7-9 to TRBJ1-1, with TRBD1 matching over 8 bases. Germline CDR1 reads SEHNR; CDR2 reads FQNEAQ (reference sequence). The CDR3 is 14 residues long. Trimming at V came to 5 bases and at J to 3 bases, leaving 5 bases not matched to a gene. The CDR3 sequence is CASSPTGVHTEAFF. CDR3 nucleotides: TGTGCCAGCAGCCCGACAGGGGTTCACACTGAAGCTTTCTTT.

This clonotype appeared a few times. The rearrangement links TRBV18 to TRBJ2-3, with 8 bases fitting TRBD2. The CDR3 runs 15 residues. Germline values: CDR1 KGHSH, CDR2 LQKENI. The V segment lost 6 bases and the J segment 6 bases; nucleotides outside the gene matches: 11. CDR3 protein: CASSPTSGVWDTQYF. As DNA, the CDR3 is TGTGCCAGCTCCCCTACTAGCGGCGTCTGGGATACGCAGTATTTT.

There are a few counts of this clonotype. CDR3 region: CASSRDGYTGELFF. CDR3 DNA: TGCGCCAGCAGCCGCGACGGGTACACCGGGGAGCTGTTTTTT. V and J are TRBV4-3 and TRBJ2-2; the D is unclear. Between the trimmed V and J ends, which lost 4 bases and 3 bases, there was a span of 9 bases. The germline V gene has CDR1 LGHNA and CDR2 YSLEER. CDR3 length equals 14 residues.

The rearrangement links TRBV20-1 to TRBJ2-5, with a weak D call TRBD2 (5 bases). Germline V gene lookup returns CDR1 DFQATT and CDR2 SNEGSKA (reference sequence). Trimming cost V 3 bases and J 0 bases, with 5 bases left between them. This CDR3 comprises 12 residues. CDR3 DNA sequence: TGCAGTGCTAGGGACTACCAAGAGACCCAGTACTTC. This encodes CSARDYQETQYF.

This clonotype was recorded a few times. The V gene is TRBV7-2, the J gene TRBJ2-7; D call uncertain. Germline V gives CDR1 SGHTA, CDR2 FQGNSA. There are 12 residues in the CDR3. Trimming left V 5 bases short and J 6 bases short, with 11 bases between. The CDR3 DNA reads TGTGCCAGCAGCCGTGGTGCTTTCGAGCAGTACTTC. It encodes CASSRGAFEQYF.

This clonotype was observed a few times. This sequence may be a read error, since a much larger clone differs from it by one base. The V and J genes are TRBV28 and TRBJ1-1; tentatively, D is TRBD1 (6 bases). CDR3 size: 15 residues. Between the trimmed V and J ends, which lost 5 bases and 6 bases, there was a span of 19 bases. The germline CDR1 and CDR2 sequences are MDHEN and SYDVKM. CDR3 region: CASSGTQGEHAEAFF. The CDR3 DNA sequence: TGTGCCAGCAGTGGGACACAGGGAGAACACGCTGAAGCTTTCTTT. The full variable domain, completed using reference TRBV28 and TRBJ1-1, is DVKVTQSSRYLVKRTGEKVFLECVQDMDHENMFWYRQDPGLGLRLIYFSYDVKMKEKGDIPEGYSVSREKKERFSLILESASTNQTSMYLCASSGTQGEHAEAFFGQGTRLTVV.

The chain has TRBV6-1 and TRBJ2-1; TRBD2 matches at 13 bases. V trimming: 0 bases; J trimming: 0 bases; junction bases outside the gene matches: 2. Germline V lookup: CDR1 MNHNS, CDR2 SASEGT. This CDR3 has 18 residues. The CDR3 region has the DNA TGTGCCAGCAGTGAAGCTCGGACTAGCGGGAGCTCCTACAATGAGCAGTTCTTC. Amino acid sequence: CASSEARTSGSSYNEQFF.

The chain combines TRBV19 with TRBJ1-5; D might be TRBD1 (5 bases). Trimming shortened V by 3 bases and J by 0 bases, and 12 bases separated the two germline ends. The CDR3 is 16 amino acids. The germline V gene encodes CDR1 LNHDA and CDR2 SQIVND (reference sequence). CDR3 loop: CASSIMGLYSNQPQHF. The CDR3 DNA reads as TGTGCCAGTAGTATCATGGGACTATATAGCAATCAGCCCCAGCATTTT.

CDR3 region: CASSLELGSVSYEQYF. The CDR3 region has the DNA TGTGCCAGCAGCTTAGAACTCGGATCCGTCTCCTACGAGCAGTACTTC. The rearrangement joins TRBV7-9 to TRBJ2-7; D remains unclear. CDR3 length: 16 residues. From germline, CDR1 is SEHNR and CDR2 FQNEAQ (reference sequence). V dropped 1 base and J dropped 0 bases, with 13 bases sitting between them.

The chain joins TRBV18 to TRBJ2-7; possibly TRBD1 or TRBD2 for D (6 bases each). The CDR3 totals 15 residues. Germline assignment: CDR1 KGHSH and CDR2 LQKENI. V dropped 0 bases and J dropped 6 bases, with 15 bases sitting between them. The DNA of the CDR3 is TGTGCCAGCTCACCACCGGGACTCCAAGGGGGCGAGCAGTACTTC. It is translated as CASSPPGLQGGEQYF. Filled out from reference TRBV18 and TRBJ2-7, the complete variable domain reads NAGVMQNPRHLVRRRGQEARLRCSPMKGHSHVYWYRQLPEEGLKFMVYLQKENIIDESGMPKERFSAEFPKEGPSILRIQQVVRGDSAAYFCASSPPGLQGGEQYFGPGTRLTVT.

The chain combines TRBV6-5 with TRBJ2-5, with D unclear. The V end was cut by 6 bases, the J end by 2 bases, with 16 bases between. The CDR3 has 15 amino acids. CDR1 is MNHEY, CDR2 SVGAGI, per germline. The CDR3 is CASRPGWKGQETQYF. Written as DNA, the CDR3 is TGTGCCAGCAGGCCCGGATGGAAGGGACAAGAGACCCAGTACTTC.

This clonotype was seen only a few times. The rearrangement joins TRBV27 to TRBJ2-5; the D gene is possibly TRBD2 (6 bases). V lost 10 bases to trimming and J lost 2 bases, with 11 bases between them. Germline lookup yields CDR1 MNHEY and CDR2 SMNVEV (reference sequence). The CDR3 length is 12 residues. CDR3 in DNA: TGTGCCACGAGCGGAGGGCAAGAGACCCAGTACTTC. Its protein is CATSGGQETQYF.

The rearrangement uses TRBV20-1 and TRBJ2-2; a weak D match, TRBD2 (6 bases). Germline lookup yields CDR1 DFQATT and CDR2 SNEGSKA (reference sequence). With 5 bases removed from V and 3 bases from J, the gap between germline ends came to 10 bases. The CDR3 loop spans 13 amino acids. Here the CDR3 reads CSAQEGHTGELFF. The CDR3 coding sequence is TGCAGTGCTCAGGAGGGTCACACCGGGGAGCTGTTTTTT.

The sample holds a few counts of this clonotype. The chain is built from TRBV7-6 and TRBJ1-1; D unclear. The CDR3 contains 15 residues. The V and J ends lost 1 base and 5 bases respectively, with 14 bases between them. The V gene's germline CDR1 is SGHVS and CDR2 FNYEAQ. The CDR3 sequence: CASSLGAAGSTEAFF. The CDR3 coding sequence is TGTGCCAGCAGCTTAGGGGCCGCGGGAAGTACTGAAGCTTTCTTT.

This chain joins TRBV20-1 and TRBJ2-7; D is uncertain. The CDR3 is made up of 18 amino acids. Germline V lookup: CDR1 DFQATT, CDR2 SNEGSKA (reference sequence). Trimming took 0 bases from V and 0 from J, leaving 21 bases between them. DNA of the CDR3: TGCAGTGCTAGAGATCTAAGTACGAAGATTACATACTCCTACGAGCAGTACTTC. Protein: CSARDLSTKITYSYEQYF.

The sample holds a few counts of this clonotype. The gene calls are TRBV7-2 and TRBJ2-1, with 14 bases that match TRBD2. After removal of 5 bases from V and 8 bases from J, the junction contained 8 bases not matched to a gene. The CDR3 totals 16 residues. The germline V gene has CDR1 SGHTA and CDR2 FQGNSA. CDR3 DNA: TGTGCCAGCAGCCAGAATAGACTAGCGGGAGGGGATGAGCAGTTCTTC. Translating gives CASSQNRLAGGDEQFF. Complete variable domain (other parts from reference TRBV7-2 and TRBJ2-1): GAGVSQSPSNKVTEKGKDVELRCDPISGHTALYWYRQSLGQGLEFLIYFQGNSAPDKSGLPSDRFSAERTGGSVSTLTIQRTQQEDSAVYLCASSQNRLAGGDEQFFGPGTRLTVL.

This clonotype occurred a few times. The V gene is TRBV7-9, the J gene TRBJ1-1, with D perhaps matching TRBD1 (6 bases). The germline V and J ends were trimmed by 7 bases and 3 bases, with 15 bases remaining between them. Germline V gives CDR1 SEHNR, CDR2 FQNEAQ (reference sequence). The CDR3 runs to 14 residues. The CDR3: CASIGGREDTEAFF. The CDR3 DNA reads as TGTGCCAGCATCGGGGGCAGGGAGGACACTGAAGCTTTCTTT.

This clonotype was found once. The CDR3 reads CASSQQGHLLHF. As DNA, the CDR3 is TGTGCCAGCAGCCAGCAGGGCCATCTCCTCCACTTT. The chain links TRBV12-3 or TRBV12-4 to TRBJ1-6; D might be TRBD1 (5 bases). The CDR3 has 12 residues. V lost 6 bases to trimming and J lost 15 bases, with 15 bases between them.

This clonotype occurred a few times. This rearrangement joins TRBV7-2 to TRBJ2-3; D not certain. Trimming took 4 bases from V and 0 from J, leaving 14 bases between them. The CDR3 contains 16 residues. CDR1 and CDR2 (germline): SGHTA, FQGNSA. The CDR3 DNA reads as TGTGCCAGCAGCTCAACCCGACACCGTAGCACAGATACGCAGTATTTT. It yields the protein CASSSTRHRSTDTQYF.

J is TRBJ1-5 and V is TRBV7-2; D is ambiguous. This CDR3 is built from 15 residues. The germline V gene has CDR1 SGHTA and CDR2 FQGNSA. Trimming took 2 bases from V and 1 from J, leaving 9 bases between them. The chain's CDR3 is CASSLSLISNQPQHF. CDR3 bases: TGTGCCAGCAGCTTATCTCTCATAAGCAATCAGCCCCAGCATTTT.

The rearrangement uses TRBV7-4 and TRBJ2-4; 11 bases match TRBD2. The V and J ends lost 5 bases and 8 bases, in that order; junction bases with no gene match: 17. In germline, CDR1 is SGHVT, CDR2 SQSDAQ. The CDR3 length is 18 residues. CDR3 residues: CASSPLVAGGPWEYIQYF. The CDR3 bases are TGTGCCAGCAGCCCACTTGTAGCGGGAGGGCCTTGGGAGTACATTCAGTACTTC. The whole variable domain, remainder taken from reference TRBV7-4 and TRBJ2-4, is GAGVSQSPRYKVAKRGRDVALRCDSISGHVTLYWYRQTLGQGSEVLTYSQSDAQRDKSGRPSGRFSAERPERSVSTLKIQRTEQGDSAVYLCASSPLVAGGPWEYIQYFGAGTRLSVL.

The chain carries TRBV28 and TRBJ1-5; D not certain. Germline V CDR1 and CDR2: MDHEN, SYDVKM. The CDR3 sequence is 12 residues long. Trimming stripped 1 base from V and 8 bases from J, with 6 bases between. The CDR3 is CASSLLAEPQHF. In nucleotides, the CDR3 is TGTGCCAGCAGTTTATTAGCGGAGCCCCAGCATTTT.

The CDR3 DNA sequence: TGTGCCAGCAGCTCCCTCGGGACTAAGGGTAGTGAGCAGTTCTTC. Translated, it gives CASSSLGTKGSEQFF. The chain recombines TRBV7-2 with TRBJ2-1; 7 bases line up with TRBD2. V gave up 4 bases and J gave up 9 bases; unmatched junction bases: 12. Germline assignment: CDR1 SGHTA and CDR2 FQGNSA. CDR3 length: 15 amino acids.

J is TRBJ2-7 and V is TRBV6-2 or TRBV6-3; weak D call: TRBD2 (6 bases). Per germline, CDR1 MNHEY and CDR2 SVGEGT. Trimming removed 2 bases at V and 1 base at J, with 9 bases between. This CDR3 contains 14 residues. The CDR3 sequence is CASSYPGVSYEQYF. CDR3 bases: TGTGCCAGCAGTTACCCGGGGGTATCCTACGAGCAGTACTTC.

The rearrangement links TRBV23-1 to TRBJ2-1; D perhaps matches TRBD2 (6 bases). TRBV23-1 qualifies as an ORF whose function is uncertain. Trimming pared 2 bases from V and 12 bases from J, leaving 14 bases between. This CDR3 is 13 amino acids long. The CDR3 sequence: CASSQGLAVWQFF. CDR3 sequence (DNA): TGCGCCAGCAGTCAAGGGTTAGCGGTTTGGCAGTTCTTC.